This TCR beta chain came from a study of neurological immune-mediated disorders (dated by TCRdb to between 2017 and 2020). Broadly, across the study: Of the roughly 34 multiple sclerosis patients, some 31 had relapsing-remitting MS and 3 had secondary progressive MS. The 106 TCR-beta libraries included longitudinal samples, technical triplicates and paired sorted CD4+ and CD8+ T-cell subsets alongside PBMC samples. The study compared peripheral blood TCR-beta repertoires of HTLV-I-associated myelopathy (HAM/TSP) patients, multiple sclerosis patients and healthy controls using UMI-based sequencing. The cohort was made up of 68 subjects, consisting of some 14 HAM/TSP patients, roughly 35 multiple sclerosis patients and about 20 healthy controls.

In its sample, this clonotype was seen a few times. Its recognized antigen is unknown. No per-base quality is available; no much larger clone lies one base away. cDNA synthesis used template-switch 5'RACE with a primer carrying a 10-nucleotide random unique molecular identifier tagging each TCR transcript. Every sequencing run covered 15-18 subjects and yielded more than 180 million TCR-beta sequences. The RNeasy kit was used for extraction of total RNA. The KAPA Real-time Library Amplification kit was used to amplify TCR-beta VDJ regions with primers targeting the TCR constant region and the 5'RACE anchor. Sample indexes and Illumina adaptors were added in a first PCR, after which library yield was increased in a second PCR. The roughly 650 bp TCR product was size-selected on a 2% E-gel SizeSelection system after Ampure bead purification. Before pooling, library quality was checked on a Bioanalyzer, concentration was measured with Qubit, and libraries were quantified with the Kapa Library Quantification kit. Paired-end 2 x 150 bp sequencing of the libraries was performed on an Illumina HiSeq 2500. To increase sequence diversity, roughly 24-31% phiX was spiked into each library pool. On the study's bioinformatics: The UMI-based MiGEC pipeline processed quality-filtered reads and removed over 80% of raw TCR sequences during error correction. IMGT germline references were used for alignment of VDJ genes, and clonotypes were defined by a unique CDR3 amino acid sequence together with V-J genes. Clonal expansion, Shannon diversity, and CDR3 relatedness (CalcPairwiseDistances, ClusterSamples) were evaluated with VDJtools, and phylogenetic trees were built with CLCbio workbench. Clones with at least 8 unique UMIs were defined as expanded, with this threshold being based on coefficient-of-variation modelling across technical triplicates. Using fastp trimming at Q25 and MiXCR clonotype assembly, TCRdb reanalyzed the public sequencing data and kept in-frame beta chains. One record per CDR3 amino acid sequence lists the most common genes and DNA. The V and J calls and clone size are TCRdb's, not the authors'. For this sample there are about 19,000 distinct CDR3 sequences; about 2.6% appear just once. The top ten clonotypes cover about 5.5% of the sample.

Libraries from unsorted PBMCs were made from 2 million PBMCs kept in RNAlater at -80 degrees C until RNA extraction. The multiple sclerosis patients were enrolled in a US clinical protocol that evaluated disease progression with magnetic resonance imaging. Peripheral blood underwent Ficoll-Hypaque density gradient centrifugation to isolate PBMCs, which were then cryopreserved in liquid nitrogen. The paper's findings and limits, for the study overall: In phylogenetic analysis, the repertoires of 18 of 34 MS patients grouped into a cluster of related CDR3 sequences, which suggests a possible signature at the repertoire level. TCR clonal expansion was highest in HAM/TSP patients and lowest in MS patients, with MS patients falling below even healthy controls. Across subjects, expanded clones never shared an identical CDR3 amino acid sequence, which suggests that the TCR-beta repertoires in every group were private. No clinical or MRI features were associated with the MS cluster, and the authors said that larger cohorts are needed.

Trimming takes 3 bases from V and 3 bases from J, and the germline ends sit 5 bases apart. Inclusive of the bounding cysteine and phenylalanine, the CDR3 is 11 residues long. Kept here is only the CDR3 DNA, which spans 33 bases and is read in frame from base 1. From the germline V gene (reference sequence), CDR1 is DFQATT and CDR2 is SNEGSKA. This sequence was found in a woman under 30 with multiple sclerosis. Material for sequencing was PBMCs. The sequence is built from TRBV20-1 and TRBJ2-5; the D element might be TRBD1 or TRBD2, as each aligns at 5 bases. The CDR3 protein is CSARGEETQYF. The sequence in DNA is TGCAGTGCTAGGGGGGAAGAGACCCAGTACTTC.